The present T cell receptor (beta chain) was sequenced within a study of Graves' ophthalmopathy and Graves' hyperthyroidism. Overall study: Researchers obtained peripheral blood at initial diagnosis, before any treatment had begun. Study conclusions and caveats: Between ophthalmopathy and stable hyperthyroidism, a 13-signature model drew a separation with 85% to 90% sensitivity and approximately 79% specificity.

Amplification from RNA transcripts yielded the TCR beta CDR3 regions. Investigators did first-round RT-PCR with HTBI primers, then second-round multiplex PCR. TCRdb fed the multiplex PCR reads into MiXCR, producing one record per CDR3 protein. This repertoire shows almost 750,000 distinct CDR3 sequences, 40% found once; its top ten account for 35% to 55%. Ophthalmopathy in the donors was of moderate-to-severe activity, with CAS ≥3, NOSPECS ≥4 and duration under 3 months. Comments on this clonotype: The antigen is undetermined.

In germline, CDR1 is KGHDR, CDR2 SFDVKD. The length of the CDR3 is 15 residues. V was clipped by 1 base and J by 5 bases; unmatched bases: 6. This sequence joins TRBV24-1 and TRBJ2-5, with 7 bases that match TRBD1. Material for sequencing was peripheral blood. The receptor was derived from an adult man with Graves' ophthalmopathy. CDR3 protein: CATSDFSRGLETQYF. CDR3 nucleotides: TGTGCCACCAGTGATTTCTCTAGGGGGCTGGAGACCCAGTACTTC.